Reported below is one T cell receptor beta chain. The data derive from a study of blood T cell repertoires in COVID-19. Deletions cut 2 bases from V and 6 bases from J, with 12 bases between. The CDR3 consists of 14 residues. Germline-derived CDR1 and CDR2 are SGHRS and YFSETQ. Methods used by the authors: Amplifying reference gene primers gave estimates of nucleated cell counts. Repertoires were generated with immunoSEQ multiplex PCR, while TCRdb's copy carries only in-frame clones and drops some. That table is the source of V, J and clone size, and D and trimming were worked out from the DNA. The data contain roughly 200,000 clones, more than 65% of them singletons.

The TCR was taken from a woman of 80 years or more with acute or convalescent COVID-19. Sequencing input: peripheral blood. V and J are TRBV5-1 and TRBJ1-5; possible D gene TRBD1, 6 bases. In DNA, the CDR3 is TGCGCCAGCAGCTTAACGACAGGCAGTCAGCCCCAGCATTTT. This encodes CASSLTTGSQPQHF. Together with reference TRBV5-1 and TRBJ1-5, the CDR3 gives the full variable domain: KAGVTQTPRYLIKTRGQQVTLSCSPISGHRSVSWYQQTPGQGLQFLFEYFSETQRNKGNFPGRFSGRQFSNSRSEMNVSTLELGDSALYLCASSLTTGSQPQHFGDGTRLSIL.